These 30 T cell receptor beta chains were sequenced from one sample in a study of shared clonotypes between healthy human individuals. Clones were read by immunoSEQ multiplex PCR, and TCRdb kept only the in-frame ones, dropping some. In the table there are fewer than 3 million clones, around 92% of which are singletons. Sequenced input: naive CD4+ T cells from PBMCs. Subset described: CD45RA+ positively selected. These receptor sequences come from a man aged 18 to 30 in good health. Some clones in this sample may be carry-over from other donors' samples.

In regard to this clone: The junction departs from germline at one end; a sequencing error may be responsible. The J gene is TRBJ1-2, the V gene TRBV13; 7 nucleotides agree with TRBD1. Germline loops: CDR1 PRHDT, CDR2 FYEKMQ (reference sequence). The CDR3 totals 14 residues. The CDR3 bases are TGTGCCAGCAGCTTTAGGTTAAGGGGGCGAGGCTATACCTTC. Translated: CASSFRLRGRGYTF.

Here the CDR3 reads CASSRTGGNQETQYF. The CDR3 coding sequence is TGTGCCAGCAGTAGGACAGGGGGGAACCAAGAGACCCAGTACTTC. The chain has TRBV2 and TRBJ2-5; 10 bases agree with TRBD1. The germline CDR1 and CDR2 sequences are SNHLY and FYNNEI. The CDR3 totals 15 residues. V dropped 5 bases and J dropped 0; count of bases not matched to a gene: 3.

This chain connects TRBV19 to TRBJ2-3; D not certain. Trimming pared 4 bases from V and 1 base from J, leaving 15 bases between. CDR1 LNHDA and CDR2 SQIVND come from the germline V gene (reference sequence). This CDR3 has 16 amino acids. CDR3 in DNA: TGTGCCAGTAGTAGCCGTGGGCAGTTAGGCACAGATACGCAGTATTTT. Translated: CASSSRGQLGTDTQYF.

The chain is built from TRBV9 and TRBJ2-1, with TRBD2 matching 10 bases. CDR3 length: 15 residues. Germline CDR1 SGDLS, CDR2 YYNGEE. V lost 0 bases, J lost 9 bases, and 6 bases stayed unmatched. The CDR3 sequence: CASSVASGRGGEQFF. The DNA of the CDR3 is TGTGCCAGCAGCGTAGCCAGCGGGAGGGGTGGTGAGCAGTTCTTC.

CDR3: CPDGPAYEQYF. CDR3 bases: TGTCCAGACGGCCCCGCCTACGAGCAGTACTTC. V gene TRBV7-2 combines with J gene TRBJ2-7, with D unclear. The CDR3 length is 11 residues. Germline values: CDR1 SGHTA, CDR2 FQGNSA.

The chain has TRBV4-3 and TRBJ1-2; TRBD1 agrees at 10 bases. The V gene end was trimmed by 5 bases and the J gene end by 1 base; junction bases not matched to a gene: 4. The CDR3 extends over 15 amino acids. Germline V gives CDR1 LGHNA, CDR2 YSLEER. The CDR3 region is CASSSGTGVNYGYTF. The CDR3 nucleotides are TGCGCCAGCAGCTCTGGGACAGGGGTTAACTATGGCTACACCTTC.

The chain carries TRBV30 and TRBJ2-5; 9 bases agree with TRBD2. CDR1 and CDR2 (germline): GTSNPN, SVGIG (reference sequence). This CDR3 region has 17 residues. V was clipped by 2 bases and J by 2 bases; unmatched bases: 12. For the CDR3, the DNA is TGTGCCTGGAGTCTTTTCCCACTAGCGGGCAGACAAGAGACCCAGTACTTC. It specifies CAWSLFPLAGRQETQYF.

The chain has TRBV2 and TRBJ2-7; TRBD1 aligns across 7 bases. Germline V lookup: CDR1 SNHLY, CDR2 FYNNEI. There are 14 residues in the CDR3. The V gene end was trimmed by 7 bases and the J gene end by 5 bases; junction bases not matched to a gene: 11. The CDR3 nucleotides read TGTGCCAGCAAATCGGCACAGGGGACCCACGAGCAGTACTTC. Its translation: CASKSAQGTHEQYF.

With respect to this clone: The same CDR3 is also encoded by other DNA sequences in this sample. V is TRBV30 and J is TRBJ1-1; TRBD1 is a possible D gene (5 bases). V lost 0 bases, J lost 5 bases, and 13 bases lay in between. CDR3 length: 14 amino acids. Looked up from germline, CDR1 is GTSNPN and CDR2 is SVGIG (reference sequence). The DNA for the CDR3 is TGTGCCTGGAGTGTACGTAGGGGAGGTACTGAAGCTTTCTTT. It is translated as CAWSVRRGGTEAFF.

J is TRBJ2-2 and V is TRBV9; D tentatively fits TRBD1 or TRBD2 (5 bases each). The CDR3 runs 17 residues. The V end lost 3 bases, the J end lost 5 bases, and 20 bases lay between the germline ends. From germline, CDR1 is SGDLS and CDR2 YYNGEE. The chain's CDR3 is CASSAYSGTDVTGELFF. The CDR3 DNA reads as TGTGCCAGCAGCGCCTATTCCGGGACGGACGTGACCGGGGAGCTGTTTTTT.

This clone appeared a few times. The sample contains more than one DNA sequence encoding this CDR3. The V call is TRBV2, the J call TRBJ2-5; the D is unclear. The CDR3 is 11 residues long. Trimming pared 1 base from V and 3 bases from J, leaving 0 bases between. Per germline, CDR1 SNHLY and CDR2 FYNNEI. Here the CDR3 reads CASSEEETQYF. In nucleotides, the CDR3 is TGTGCCAGCAGTGAAGAAGAGACCCAGTACTTC.

The chain uses TRBV5-1 and TRBJ1-4, with 8 bases lining up with TRBD1. V shed 4 bases, J shed 8 bases, and the junction held 10 bases outside the gene matches. Germline V lookup: CDR1 SGHRS, CDR2 YFSETQ. There are 15 residues in the CDR3. The CDR3 DNA follows: TGCGCCAGCAGCCCGGCCGGGACAGGCCTAGAAAAACTGTTTTTT. It yields the protein CASSPAGTGLEKLFF.

The V call is TRBV7-2, the J call TRBJ2-3, with D uncertain. V lost 3 bases and J lost 14, with 15 bases in between. Germline V CDR1 and CDR2: SGHTA, FQGNSA. The CDR3 runs 12 residues. CDR3 protein: CASSFSTLVWYF. CDR3 bases: TGTGCCAGCAGCTTTTCGACCCTAGTCTGGTATTTT. Supplemented by reference TRBV7-2 and TRBJ2-3, the full variable domain reads GAGVSQSPSNKVTEKGKDVELRCDPISGHTALYWYRQSLGQGLEFLIYFQGNSAPDKSGLPSDRFSAERTGGSVSTLTIQRTQQEDSAVYLCASSFSTLVWYFGPGTRLTVL.

The chain links TRBV19 to TRBJ2-1; 11 nucleotides line up with TRBD2. CDR3 length: 15 amino acids. V dropped 6 bases and J dropped 10; count of bases not matched to a gene: 11. The germline gives CDR1 LNHDA, CDR2 SQIVND (reference sequence). For the CDR3, the DNA is TGTGCCAGTAGCGTAGCGGGAGGGCCGCGGCAAGAGCAGTTCTTC. This gives the protein CASSVAGGPRQEQFF.

The genes are TRBV7-3 and TRBJ2-3; tentatively, D is TRBD1 or TRBD2 (5 bases each). The V end was cut by 5 bases, the J end by 6 bases, with 15 bases between. Germline-derived CDR1 and CDR2 are SGHTA and FQGTGA. This CDR3 comprises 14 residues. The CDR3 protein is CASSLRDPRDTQYF. In DNA form, the CDR3 reads TGTGCCAGCAGCCTCCGGGACCCTAGGGATACGCAGTATTTT.

The chain is built from TRBV30 and TRBJ2-5; D assignment may be TRBD1 or TRBD2 (5 bases each). Germline V gives CDR1 GTSNPN, CDR2 SVGIG (reference sequence). V lost 5 bases and J lost 10, with 14 bases in between. The CDR3 is made up of 11 amino acids. The CDR3 sequence: CAWGGIGNQYF. In nucleotides, the CDR3 is TGTGCCTGGGGGGGAATCGGTAACCAGTACTTC.

The V call is TRBV7-2, the J call TRBJ1-5, with unresolved D. V lost 1 base, J lost 5 bases, and 3 bases lay in between. The CDR3 is 12 residues long. Germline V gene lookup returns CDR1 SGHTA and CDR2 FQGNSA. Here the CDR3 reads CASSLGYQPQHF. Written as DNA, the CDR3 is TGTGCCAGCAGCTTAGGGTATCAGCCCCAGCATTTT.

The chain carries TRBV4-3 and TRBJ2-3; D ambiguous. The CDR3 spans 13 residues. Trimming took off 3 bases at V and 6 bases at J, with 10 bases between the two ends. Germline lookup yields CDR1 LGHNA and CDR2 YSLEER. CDR3 protein: CASSQSRGDTQYF. As DNA, the CDR3 is TGCGCCAGCAGCCAGTCACGTGGGGATACGCAGTATTTT.

A remark on this clone: The sample contains more than one DNA sequence encoding this CDR3. CDR3 residues: CASSIGDSFNQPQHF. The CDR3 nucleotides read TGTGCCAGTAGTATAGGAGACAGCTTCAATCAGCCCCAGCATTTT. The rearrangement joins TRBV19 to TRBJ1-5, with a weak D call TRBD1 (5 bases). Germline CDR1 is LNHDA and CDR2 is SQIVND (reference sequence). V gave up 1 base and J gave up 3 bases, with 10 bases separating them. This CDR3 is 15 amino acids long.

The J gene is TRBJ1-5, the V gene TRBV2; the D is unclear. The CDR3 contains 14 residues. V was clipped by 4 bases and J by 9 bases, with 16 bases between them. The germline gives CDR1 SNHLY, CDR2 FYNNEI. The CDR3, as DNA: TGTGCCAGCAGTGGGATGTCCCTGGGTGGGCCCCAGCATTTT. It is translated as CASSGMSLGGPQHF.

The chain combines TRBV6-6 with TRBJ2-7; 14 bases match TRBD2. The CDR3 is 16 amino acids. V trimming: 7 bases; J trimming: 4 bases; junction bases outside the gene matches: 9. The germline gives CDR1 MNHNY, CDR2 SVGAGI (reference sequence). CDR3 coding DNA: TGTGCCAGCACTTGGACTAGCGGGAGGCCGTCGTACGAGCAGTACTTC. Protein: CASTWTSGRPSYEQYF.

The rearrangement links TRBV30 to TRBJ2-1; perhaps D is TRBD1 or TRBD2 (5 bases each). Germline-derived CDR1 and CDR2 are GTSNPN and SVGIG (reference sequence). The CDR3 spans 14 residues. Trimming removed 2 bases from V and 3 bases from J, with 11 bases in between. The CDR3 is CAWSKGRGYNEQFF. In nucleotides, the CDR3 is TGTGCCTGGAGTAAGGGACGCGGCTACAATGAGCAGTTCTTC.

The chain employs TRBV28 and TRBJ2-7; D may correspond to TRBD1 or TRBD2 (6 bases each). Germline lookup yields CDR1 MDHEN and CDR2 SYDVKM. Trimming took 6 bases from V and 6 from J, leaving 24 bases between them. The CDR3 is made up of 16 amino acids. For the CDR3, the DNA is TGTGCCAGCAGCACGGCAGGTTGGCCGGGGGCGGTCGAGCAGTACTTC. Protein: CASSTAGWPGAVEQYF.

The V and J genes are TRBV29-1 and TRBJ2-5; D is undetermined. The tail of the sequence fits TRBJ2-7 better, so the J call may be wrong. Germline V gives CDR1 SQVTM, CDR2 ANQGSEA. The CDR3 contains 13 residues. The CDR3 here is CSVAAPLLGEQYF. The CDR3 DNA sequence: TGCAGCGTCGCGGCCCCTCTACTGGGCGAGCAGTACTTC.

The V and J genes are TRBV28 and TRBJ1-4; 7 nucleotides agree with TRBD1. Germline lookup yields CDR1 MDHEN and CDR2 SYDVKM. The CDR3 covers 15 residues. Losses at the gene ends were 5 bases for V and 3 bases for J; bases not matched to a gene: 6. The CDR3: CASSGPGQSNEKLFF. The DNA of the CDR3 is TGTGCCAGCAGTGGCCCGGGACAGTCTAATGAAAAACTGTTTTTT.

J is TRBJ2-5 and V is TRBV4-3; no definite D call. This CDR3 region has 15 residues. The ends were cut back, 4 bases at V and 5 bases at J, with 17 bases in the middle. The germline gives CDR1 LGHNA, CDR2 YSLEER. The CDR3 nucleotides read TGCGCCAGCAGCCCCTTCCCTTCGGGTGGTGAGACCCAGTACTTC. It yields the protein CASSPFPSGGETQYF.

This chain links TRBV18 with TRBJ2-3, with 12 bases fitting TRBD2. Looked up from germline, CDR1 is KGHSH and CDR2 is LQKENI. The CDR3 is made up of 22 amino acids. V trimming: 3 bases; J trimming: 9 bases; junction bases outside the gene matches: 28. The CDR3 DNA is TGTGCCAGCTCACCTCGGCTCGGTCTAGCGGGAGGGCCTGGGACCGAACGTAGAACGCAGTATTTT. It codes for CASSPRLGLAGGPGTERRTQYF.

V gene TRBV28 combines with J gene TRBJ1-2, with D unresolved. The germline CDR1 and CDR2 sequences are MDHEN and SYDVKM. V was cut by 7 bases and J by 5 bases, with 20 bases left in between. The CDR3 is 15 residues long. DNA for the CDR3: TGTGCCAGCACCTCCGGAGTGAGGGTAGTTTATGGCTACACCTTC. It yields the protein CASTSGVRVVYGYTF.

Concerning this clone itself: Other nucleotide sequences from this sample produce the same CDR3. The V call is TRBV5-1, the J call TRBJ1-1; no firm D call. V was clipped by 0 bases and J by 1 base, with 7 bases between them. Germline V gives CDR1 SGHRS, CDR2 YFSETQ. This CDR3 contains 14 residues. The CDR3 DNA reads as TGCGCCAGCAGCTTGGAGACCGCGAACACTGAAGCTTTCTTT. Its translation: CASSLETANTEAFF.

V is TRBV7-2 and J is TRBJ2-7, with D possibly matching TRBD1 (6 bases). Germline V gene lookup returns CDR1 SGHTA and CDR2 FQGNSA. This CDR3 has 17 amino acids. With 6 bases removed from V and 0 bases from J, the gap between germline ends came to 21 bases. CDR3 region: CASSHRPGQISSYEQYF. As DNA, the CDR3 is TGTGCCAGCAGTCACAGGCCGGGACAAATAAGCTCCTACGAGCAGTACTTC.